The 10 T cell receptor beta chains reported below all come from one sample, sequenced in a study of post-analysis software for immune sequencing data. Study-level points and caveats: Compared with controls, patients had more of about 5 TRBV segments, including TRBV5-6, TRBV5-1 and TRBV20-1.

Their specific antigens are unknown. Libraries were made from TCR beta cDNA, and they carried unique molecular identifiers. TCRdb redid the calling of the PCR reads with MiXCR, one entry per CDR3 protein. The repertoire holds roughly 650,000 distinct CDR3 sequences, with approximately 59% as singletons. What was sequenced was blood. These receptors were taken from a girl aged 2-10 years with multiple sclerosis.

The CDR3 nucleotides are TGCGCCAGCAGCCCTGGGACAGGGAGTGAGACCCAGTACTTC. As protein: CASSPGTGSETQYF. The chain has TRBV5-1 and TRBJ2-5; 9 nucleotides match TRBD1. CDR3 length: 14 residues. V lost 4 bases and J lost 5; bases outside the gene matches: 6. From germline, CDR1 is SGHRS and CDR2 YFSETQ.

V usage is TRBV15 and J usage is TRBJ2-6; D unclear. The CDR3 contains 14 residues. Trimming stripped 3 bases from V and 3 bases from J, with 6 bases between. Germline V lookup: CDR1 LNHNV, CDR2 YYDKDF (reference sequence). The CDR3 nucleotides are TGTGCCACCAGCAGTCGAGATGGGGCCAACGTCCTGACTTTC. As protein: CATSSRDGANVLTF. Filled out from reference TRBV15 and TRBJ2-6, the complete variable domain reads DAMVIQNPRYQVTQFGKPVTLSCSQTLNHNVMYWYQQKSSQAPKLLFHYYDKDFNNEADTPDNFQSRRPNTSFCFLDIRSPGLGDTAMYLCATSSRDGANVLTFGAGSRLTVL.

The chain has TRBV29-1 and TRBJ1-1, with D perhaps TRBD1 (5 bases). CDR1 is SQVTM and CDR2 is ANQGSEA in the germline V gene. V was pared by 0 bases and J by 5 bases, with 7 bases between. CDR3 length equals 12 residues. The chain's CDR3 is CSVEEGGTEAFF. The CDR3 nucleotides are TGCAGCGTTGAAGAGGGGGGAACTGAAGCTTTCTTT.

The V gene is TRBV27, the J gene TRBJ2-7; TRBD2 aligns across 8 bases. The trim removed 7 bases at V and 2 bases at J, leaving 4 bases unmatched. The CDR3 spans 13 residues. Germline V CDR1 and CDR2: MNHEY, SMNVEV (reference sequence). The CDR3: CASTGGATYEQYF. CDR3 bases: TGTGCCAGCACCGGGGGGGCGACCTACGAGCAGTACTTC.

This clonotype was found a few times. The rearrangement links TRBV20-1 to TRBJ1-1, with 7 bases fitting TRBD1. This CDR3 is 14 amino acids long. V lost 2 bases to trimming and J lost 1 base; unmatched junction nucleotides: 4. CDR1 is DFQATT and CDR2 is SNEGSKA in the germline V gene (reference sequence). CDR3 in DNA: TGCAGTGCTAGAAAGGCAGGGGGGAACACTGAAGCTTTCTTT. Its protein product is CSARKAGGNTEAFF.

This clonotype has just a few counts. The chain is built from TRBV5-6 and TRBJ2-1; D gene unclear. Per germline, CDR1 SGHDT and CDR2 YYEEEE. This CDR3 is built from 13 residues. V lost 0 bases, J lost 5 bases, and 6 bases lay in between. The CDR3 loop reads CASSLDPHNEQFF. In DNA form, the CDR3 reads TGTGCCAGCAGCTTGGACCCTCACAATGAGCAGTTCTTC.

The gene calls are TRBV20-1 and TRBJ2-7; D gene unclear. CDR3 length: 14 residues. V dropped 1 base and J dropped 3 bases, with 13 bases sitting between them. The germline V gene encodes CDR1 DFQATT and CDR2 SNEGSKA (reference sequence). In nucleotides, the CDR3 is TGCAGTGCTAGAGGACGGAACGACGGCTACGAGCAGTACTTC. Amino acids: CSARGRNDGYEQYF.

The chain couples TRBV27 to TRBJ1-2; 11 bases map to TRBD1. J was trimmed by 7 bases and V by 6 bases; bases with no gene match: 7. Germline-derived CDR1 and CDR2 are MNHEY and SMNVEV (reference sequence). The CDR3 sequence is 14 residues long. CDR3 DNA: TGTGCCAGCAGCGATGGACAGGGGGCGAGTGGCTACACCTTC. Its translation is CASSDGQGASGYTF.

This clonotype has a handful of counts. This chain uses TRBV28 with TRBJ1-5; no clear D gene. This CDR3 has 14 amino acids. Germline loops: CDR1 MDHEN, CDR2 SYDVKM. Deletions cut 2 bases from V and 3 bases from J, with 8 bases between. The CDR3 bases are TGTGCCAGCAGTTTAGGGAGCCCCAATCAGCCCCAGCATTTT. Residues: CASSLGSPNQPQHF.

This clonotype was found a few times. The chain has TRBV12-3 or TRBV12-4 and TRBJ1-2; D is possibly TRBD1 (5 bases). This CDR3 is 13 amino acids long. V was clipped by 5 bases and J by 5 bases, with 12 bases between them. The CDR3 sequence: CASSLGGQYGYTF. CDR3 in DNA: TGTGCCAGCAGTCTAGGTGGACAATATGGCTACACCTTC.